The 11 T cell receptor beta chains below come from one sample, sequenced in a study of OX40 agonist ivuxolimab in advanced cancers. TCRdb keeps only in-frame clones here, not all; method: immunoSEQ multiplex PCR. The table lists approximately 100,000 clones, around 90% of them singletons, with 0.65% to 0.95% in the top ten. This sample comprised CD4+ or CD8+ T cells sorted from blood, obtained in a trial of the OX40 agonist ivuxolimab. These receptors were obtained from an adult with an advanced solid tumor such as melanoma, head and neck, liver or kidney cancer.

V and J are TRBV28 and TRBJ1-1; D is unclear. Germline V gene data show CDR1 as MDHEN and CDR2 as SYDVKM. This CDR3 is 13 amino acids long. V lost 6 bases and J 2 bases, leaving 10 bases between the germline ends. CDR3 DNA: TGTGCCAGCAGCCCCTTGGTCAACACTGAAGCTTTCTTT. The encoded protein is CASSPLVNTEAFF.

This rearrangement joins TRBV7-9 to TRBJ1-1; 8 nucleotides line up with TRBD1. CDR1 and CDR2 from the germline V gene are SEHNR and FQNEAQ (reference sequence). The CDR3 is 15 amino acids. V dropped 5 bases and J dropped 2; count of bases not matched to a gene: 7. CDR3 loop: CASSRDRTFNTEAFF. CDR3 DNA: TGTGCCAGCAGCCGGGACAGGACGTTTAACACTGAAGCTTTCTTT.

The rearrangement uses TRBV7-2 and TRBJ1-4; no reliable D call. Germline CDR1 is SGHTA and CDR2 is FQGNSA. The ends were cut back, 1 base at V and 8 bases at J, with 17 bases in the middle. The CDR3 runs 16 residues. CDR3 protein: CASSLVSTPGGEKLFF. CDR3 nucleotide sequence: TGTGCCAGCAGCTTAGTCTCGACACCGGGCGGCGAAAAACTGTTTTTT.

This clone was observed once. The genes are TRBV19 and TRBJ2-3, with D possibly matching TRBD2 (7 bases). Germline CDR1 LNHDA, CDR2 SQIVND (reference sequence). V shed 3 bases and J shed 0 bases, with 13 bases lying between them. The CDR3 loop spans 16 amino acids. The CDR3 protein is CASSIWGGLSTDTQYF. The CDR3 DNA reads TGTGCCAGTAGTATCTGGGGGGGGCTTAGCACAGATACGCAGTATTTT.

This clone occurred once. The rearrangement links TRBV9 to TRBJ1-4; D unresolved. Germline loops: CDR1 SGDLS, CDR2 YYNGEE. Trimming removed 2 bases at V and 0 bases at J, with 8 bases between. This CDR3 is 15 amino acids long. CDR3 coding DNA: TGTGCCAGCAGCGTTAACATTGCAACTAATGAAAAACTGTTTTTT. It yields the protein CASSVNIATNEKLFF.

This chain connects TRBV7-3 to TRBJ2-3; 12 nucleotides line up with TRBD2. J gave up 0 bases and V 2 bases, and 6 bases lay outside the gene matches. The CDR3 length is 18 residues. Germline CDR1 SGHTA, CDR2 FQGTGA. The CDR3 DNA follows: TGTGCCAGCAGCTTACTAGCGGGGGGGCTTGATAGCACAGATACGCAGTATTTT. Translation: CASSLLAGGLDSTDTQYF.

The chain has TRBV7-9 and TRBJ2-7; TRBD2 might be the D (5 bases). This CDR3 contains 13 residues. V lost 4 bases and J lost 3, with 10 bases in between. CDR1 and CDR2 (germline): SEHNR, FQNEAQ (reference sequence). CDR3 bases: TGTGCCAGCAGCTCTGGACTGGGCTACGAGCAGTACTTC. Protein sequence: CASSSGLGYEQYF.

The sample holds one count of this clone. The rearrangement uses TRBV7-9 and TRBJ1-5, with D hard to call. This CDR3 is 15 amino acids long. V was shortened by 1 base and J by 4 bases, with 11 bases between the two germline ends. The germline V gene has CDR1 SEHNR and CDR2 FQNEAQ (reference sequence). As DNA, the CDR3 is TGTGCCAGCAGCTTAGGGGGAGGGTTTAATCAGCCCCAGCATTTT. Its protein is CASSLGGGFNQPQHF.

This rearrangement joins TRBV19 to TRBJ2-3; D remains unclear. The CDR3 has 12 residues. Germline V gene sequence: CDR1 LNHDA, CDR2 SQIVND (reference sequence). The V gene lost 1 base and the J gene lost 5 bases, with 4 bases spanning the gap. CDR3 protein: CASSIGGDTQYF. Written as DNA, the CDR3 is TGTGCCAGTAGTATAGGGGGAGATACGCAGTATTTT.

The chain carries TRBV5-6 and TRBJ1-2, with D maybe TRBD1 (5 bases). The CDR3 runs 14 residues. Trimming cost V 4 bases and J 4 bases, with 14 bases left between them. The germline V gene encodes CDR1 SGHDT and CDR2 YYEEEE. CDR3 amino acids: CASSPGESTYGYTF. The DNA for the CDR3 is TGTGCCAGCAGCCCGGGGGAGTCTACCTATGGCTACACCTTC.

This sequence joins TRBV13 and TRBJ2-5; TRBD1 agrees at 7 bases. The length of the CDR3 is 13 residues. The V segment lost 5 bases and the J segment 5 bases; nucleotides outside the gene matches: 5. Germline CDR1 is PRHDT and CDR2 is FYEKMQ (reference sequence). The CDR3 bases are TGTGCCAGCAGCAGACAGGGTTATGAGACCCAGTACTTC. This sequence encodes CASSRQGYETQYF.